The text below deals with one TCR beta chain. This record belongs to a study of cytomegalovirus exposure and HLA in healthy donors. With 60 Vbeta and 13 Jbeta primers, the PCR was carried out. Clones were sequenced by immunoSEQ multiplex PCR, and TCRdb holds only the in-frame ones, with some missing. The profile shows around 160,000 clones, about two thirds of them singletons. There are 15 residues in the CDR3. Trimming removed 4 bases at V and 4 bases at J, with 17 bases between. Looked up from germline, CDR1 is SGHRS and CDR2 is YFSETQ. The chain has TRBV5-1 and TRBJ1-1, with D maybe TRBD1 (6 bases). The sequence was collected from a young woman in good health and CMV-seronegative. Sequencing input: PBMCs. Written as DNA, the CDR3 is TGCGCCAGCAGCCCGGCCGAGACAGGCGCCACTGAAGCTTTCTTT. Its protein is CASSPAETGATEAFF.